A single sample gave rise to the 23 T cell receptor beta chains below, sequenced in a study of tissue T cells after allogeneic stem cell transplantation. Using immunoSEQ multiplex PCR, the repertoire was profiled, and TCRdb retains in-frame clones only, with some absent. Among roughly 9,900 clones listed, approximately 61% were seen once. The sequencing used tissue from the jejunum, collected at autopsy. These receptors were taken from a woman aged 18 to 55 with breast cancer.

The chain employs TRBV11-3 and TRBJ1-5, with D unclear. Germline loops: CDR1 SGHNT, CDR2 YENEEA. The CDR3 length is 9 residues. The ends were cut back, 9 bases at V and 8 bases at J, with 5 bases in the middle. The CDR3 bases are TGTGCCAGAGTTAAGCCCCAGCATTTT. Translating gives CARVKPQHF.

The chain joins TRBV18 to TRBJ2-1; maybe TRBD2 (5 bases). Trimming cost V 2 bases and J 6 bases, with 23 bases left between them. The CDR3 is 18 residues long. Germline V CDR1 and CDR2: KGHSH, LQKENI. CDR3 coding DNA: TGTGCCAGCTCACCAGGGCGGGCCGTAGACATGAGGTTCAATGAGCAGTTCTTC. This codes for CASSPGRAVDMRFNEQFF.

In its sample, this clone is medium-sized. This chain joins TRBV20-1 and TRBJ2-7; D uncertain. Germline CDR1 is DFQATT and CDR2 is SNEGSKA (reference sequence). Trimming stripped 3 bases from V and 2 bases from J, with 11 bases between. CDR3 length: 13 residues. Here the CDR3 reads CSASSHRAYEQYF. The CDR3 DNA reads TGCAGTGCTAGTAGCCACAGAGCCTACGAGCAGTACTTC.

By share of the sample, this clone is large. V is TRBV13 and J is TRBJ2-5, with 11 bases that match TRBD1. In germline, CDR1 is PRHDT, CDR2 FYEKMQ (reference sequence). The CDR3 runs 15 residues. With V trimmed by 5 bases and J by 5 bases, 7 bases remained unmatched. The CDR3 DNA follows: TGTGCCAGCAGCGGACAGGGGGCTAATTGGGAGACCCAGTACTTC. As protein: CASSGQGANWETQYF.

The DNA for the CDR3 is TGTGCCAGCTCGGATCAGGGGGGGGACGATCAGTTCTTC. It encodes CASSDQGGDDQFF. V is TRBV7-2 and J is TRBJ2-1; D is possibly TRBD1 or TRBD2 (7 bases each). CDR3 length: 13 amino acids. V was cut by 8 bases and J by 13 bases, with 21 bases left in between. The germline V gene has CDR1 SGHTA and CDR2 FQGNSA.

CDR3 DNA sequence: TGTGCCAGCAGCCAAGAAAATCCCTACTACGAGCAGTACTTC. Translating it yields CASSQENPYYEQYF. This rearrangement joins TRBV3-1 (or the pseudogene TRBV3-2) to TRBJ2-7, with D unclear. The CDR3 is made up of 14 amino acids. Trimming removed 0 bases from V and 3 bases from J, with 9 bases in between. Germline assignment: CDR1 LGHDT and CDR2 YNNKEL (reference sequence).

The J gene is TRBJ1-6, the V gene TRBV7-8, with TRBD1 as a possible D gene (5 bases). Germline CDR1 SGHVS, CDR2 FQNEAQ. This CDR3 spans 16 amino acids. Between the trimmed V and J ends, which lost 0 bases and 1 base, there was a span of 7 bases. CDR3 DNA: TGTGCCAGCAGCTTAGCGGGGGGGTCCTATAATTCACCCCTCCACTTT. Its translation: CASSLAGGSYNSPLHF.

As for this clone: The germline gene is not matched at one end of the junction; a read error may be the cause. CDR3 DNA sequence: TGTGCTAGCAGCTTAGCGGAGAGGGCGGATACGCAGTATTTT. The encoded protein is CASSLAERADTQYF. The chain is built from TRBV7-7 and TRBJ2-3; maybe TRBD2 (6 bases). The CDR3 consists of 14 residues. Germline-derived CDR1 and CDR2 are SSHAT and FNYEAQ (reference sequence).

The chain links TRBV7-2 to TRBJ2-1, with TRBD1 matching 9 bases. J was trimmed by 3 bases and V by 6 bases; bases with no gene match: 0. Looked up from germline, CDR1 is SGHTA and CDR2 is FQGNSA. CDR3 length equals 13 residues. The CDR3 DNA reads as TGTGCCAGCAGGACAGGGGGCTACAATGAGCAGTTCTTC. This gives the protein CASRTGGYNEQFF.

The chain uses TRBV5-1 and TRBJ2-7; D ambiguous. Germline CDR1 and CDR2: SGHRS and YFSETQ. V dropped 2 bases and J dropped 2 bases, with 17 bases sitting between them. The CDR3 totals 16 residues. The CDR3 sequence: CASSFSHPLNTYEQYF. CDR3 DNA: TGCGCCAGCAGCTTTTCACACCCACTGAATACCTACGAGCAGTACTTC.

This clone occurred a few times. The chain has TRBV29-1 and TRBJ2-7, with 7 nucleotides matching TRBD1. This CDR3 spans 13 amino acids. The germline CDR1 and CDR2 sequences are SQVTM and ANQGSEA. V gave up 3 bases and J gave up 3 bases; unmatched junction bases: 5. The CDR3 nucleotides are TGCAGCGTTGACATGGACAGGAACTACGAGCAGTACTTC. Residues: CSVDMDRNYEQYF.

Remarks on this clone: This specimen includes other DNA sequences encoding the same CDR3. The J gene is TRBJ2-1, the V gene TRBV6-5; TRBD2 is a possible D gene (6 bases). The CDR3 is 13 residues long. Germline CDR1 MNHEY, CDR2 SVGAGI. V was cut by 10 bases and J by 1 base, with 11 bases left in between. DNA of the CDR3: TGTGCCACCAGAGGAGGGTCCTACAATGAGCAGTTCTTC. As protein: CATRGGSYNEQFF.

J is TRBJ2-3 and V is TRBV7-2, with 8 bases lining up with TRBD1. This CDR3 is 14 amino acids long. Trimming cost V 2 bases and J 4 bases; bases outside gene matches: 2. The germline V gene encodes CDR1 SGHTA and CDR2 FQGNSA. CDR3 DNA sequence: TGTGCCAGCAGCTTACGGACAGGGCCAGATACGCAGTATTTT. Amino acid sequence: CASSLRTGPDTQYF.

This clone has just a few counts. V and J are TRBV5-4 and TRBJ2-5; D gene uncertain. Trimming left V 3 bases short and J 2 bases short, with 8 bases between. The CDR3 has 13 amino acids. CDR1 and CDR2 from the germline V gene are SGHNT and YYREEE (reference sequence). CDR3 sequence: CASSSPGQETQYF. CDR3 nucleotide sequence: TGTGCCAGCAGCTCTCCGGGTCAAGAGACCCAGTACTTC.

CDR3 residues: CASSLEGAGTNSPLHF. DNA for the CDR3: TGTGCCAGCAGCTTAGAGGGAGCAGGAACTAATTCACCCCTCCACTTT. The chain combines TRBV7-2 with TRBJ1-6, with D unclear. The CDR3 extends over 16 amino acids. The V gene's germline CDR1 is SGHTA and CDR2 FQGNSA. V lost 1 base and J lost 6, with 13 bases in between.

V gene TRBV7-3 combines with J gene TRBJ1-1; no reliable D call. Trimming stripped 1 base from V and 8 bases from J, with 11 bases between. CDR3 length: 13 residues. Germline V gene sequence: CDR1 SGHTA, CDR2 FQGTGA. CDR3 coding DNA: TGTGCCAGCAGCTTAAGTCCTGGGCTAGAAGCTTTCTTT. Residues: CASSLSPGLEAFF.

This clone occurred a few times. The rearrangement links TRBV7-8 to TRBJ2-5; 7 bases fit TRBD1. Germline values: CDR1 SGHVS, CDR2 FQNEAQ. J lost 0 bases, V lost 5 bases, and 6 bases had no gene match. The CDR3 has 15 amino acids. CDR3 region: CASSVGTEYQETQYF. CDR3 sequence (DNA): TGTGCCAGCAGCGTGGGGACAGAGTACCAAGAGACCCAGTACTTC.

The sample holds one count of this clone. The chain has TRBV5-5 and TRBJ2-7; D remains unclear. Trimming cost V 3 bases and J 6 bases, with 13 bases left between them. Germline values: CDR1 SGHKS, CDR2 YYEKEE (reference sequence). This CDR3 comprises 13 residues. In DNA, the CDR3 is TGTGCCAGCAGCTGGGATGCCCCGGGCGAGCAGTACTTC. Amino acid sequence: CASSWDAPGEQYF.

The gene calls are TRBV6-5 and TRBJ2-5; 7 nucleotides agree with TRBD1. The CDR3 extends over 14 amino acids. Germline CDR1 reads MNHEY; CDR2 reads SVGAGI. V lost 0 bases and J lost 4; bases outside the gene matches: 2. CDR3 coding DNA: TGTGCCAGCAGTTACTCAGGGGGCGGAGAGACCCAGTACTTC. It is translated as CASSYSGGGETQYF.

The chain has TRBV5-6 and TRBJ1-5, with TRBD1 identical over 9 bases. The V gene end was trimmed by 0 bases and the J gene end by 6 bases; junction bases not matched to a gene: 7. Germline values: CDR1 SGHDT, CDR2 YYEEEE. This CDR3 has 16 amino acids. The CDR3 region is CASSLGAGQGSQPQHF. The CDR3, as DNA: TGTGCCAGCAGCTTGGGGGCCGGACAGGGGAGTCAGCCCCAGCATTTT.

This chain links TRBV7-2 with TRBJ1-1; 7 nucleotides agree with TRBD1. Trimming cost V 5 bases and J 2 bases; bases outside gene matches: 8. The CDR3 spans 15 residues. CDR1 is SGHTA, CDR2 FQGNSA, per germline. In DNA, the CDR3 is TGTGCCAGCAGCCCTATCCAGGGGGGAAACACTGAAGCTTTCTTT. Translated: CASSPIQGGNTEAFF.

This chain uses TRBV18 with TRBJ2-7; D assignment may be TRBD1 or TRBD2 (5 bases each). This CDR3 has 13 amino acids. The germline V and J ends were trimmed by 0 bases and 4 bases, with 7 bases remaining between them. Germline CDR1 reads KGHSH; CDR2 reads LQKENI. The CDR3 loop is CASSPPGVYEQYF. The CDR3 coding sequence is TGTGCCAGCTCACCACCGGGGGTTTACGAGCAGTACTTC.

The chain carries TRBV7-9 and TRBJ1-2, with a possible D match to TRBD1 (5 bases). The CDR3 loop spans 13 amino acids. The germline V gene encodes CDR1 SEHNR and CDR2 FQNEAQ (reference sequence). Trimming left V 1 base short and J 7 bases short, with 10 bases between. Here the CDR3 DNA reads TGTGCCAGCAGCTTAGTAGGGGCTGGTGGCTACACCTTC. Residues: CASSLVGAGGYTF.